These T cell receptor beta chains were read from a single sample in a study of cytomegalovirus exposure and HLA in healthy donors. Generated by immunoSEQ multiplex PCR, the TCRdb table keeps only in-frame clones and is missing some. Across about 84,000 clones, the top ten clones capture less than 0.65% of the sample. Sequencing input: PBMCs. Receptor source: a man in his fifties or sixties in good health and CMV-seronegative. The CDR3 runs from the conserved cysteine through the conserved F or W. The D gene is left open where the match is weak.

>TRBV28|TRBJ2-1|TRBD1
TGTGCCAGCAGCCCACACGGGACAGTTTATAATGAGCAGTTCTTC
CASSPHGTVYNEQFF
>TRBV10-3|TRBJ1-2|TRBD1
TGTGCCATCAGTGAGTCCGGCGAACAGGGGATGGAATATGGCTACACCTTC
CAISESGEQGMEYGYTF
>TRBV5-5|TRBJ1-5|-
TGTGCCAGCAGCTTGGGCGGAGGGCATCAGCCCCAGCATTTT
CASSLGGGHQPQHF
>TRBV7-3|TRBJ2-3|TRBD2
TGTGCCAGCAGCCCCGGGGGGTCGAGCACAGATACGCAGTATTTT
CASSPGGSSTDTQYF
>TRBV10-3|TRBJ2-1|TRBD1
TGTGCCATCAGTGAGTGGACAGGGGGCAATGAGCAGTTCTTC
CAISEWTGGNEQFF
>TRBV9|TRBJ2-5|-
TGTGCCAGCAGCGCGACGGGACAAGAGACCCAGTACTTC
CASSATGQETQYF
>TRBV7-9|TRBJ1-2|-
TGTGCCAGCAGCTTAGGGGGCTACTACACCTTC
CASSLGGYYTF
>TRBV7-3|TRBJ2-2|TRBD1
TGTGCCAGCAGCACCGGACAGGGGGCCGGGGAGCTGTTTTTT
CASSTGQGAGELFF
>TRBV7-2|TRBJ1-2|-
TGTGCCAGCAGCTTAGGTAACAGTCCCTATGGCTACACCTTC
CASSLGNSPYGYTF
>TRBV29-1|TRBJ1-2|TRBD1
TGCAGCTTTACCGGACAGGCAAGCTATGGCTACACCTTC
CSFTGQASYGYTF
>TRBV6-5|TRBJ2-7|-
TGTGCCAGCAGTTACGGGATGACAGGCTCCTACGAGCAGTACTTC
CASSYGMTGSYEQYF
>TRBV7-9|TRBJ1-1|TRBD1
TGTGCCAGCACCTGGACAGGGGAGAGCACTGAAGCTTTCTTT
CASTWTGESTEAFF
>TRBV13|TRBJ2-7|TRBD2
TGTGCCAGCAGGCGGGGGGGCTACGAGCAGTACTTC
CASRRGGYEQYF
>TRBV27|TRBJ1-1|-
TGTGCCAGCAGTACACAGGGATCAAGAGCTTTCTTT
CASSTQGSRAFF